The 25 T cell receptor beta chains in this list originate from one sample, sequenced in a study of T cells after yellow fever vaccination (dated by TCRdb to about 2019). The method was 5' RACE. Sequencing was carried out with an Illumina HiSeq 2500. Through fastp at Q25 and MiXCR, TCRdb rebuilt clones from the public reads, retaining in-frame beta chains. CDR3 protein sequences are deduplicated, and each keeps its most common genes and DNA. The sample has 300,000 or so distinct CDR3 sequences on record, under 15% of them singletons. The biggest ten clones account for approximately 0.49% of the sample. The treatment or condition label of this sample denotes: live attenuated yellow fever vaccine strain. The specimen was CD4+ T cells sorted from PBMCs, collected 45 days after the yellow fever booster vaccination. All receptors come from a young man who received the YFV17D yellow fever vaccine.

This clonotype was observed at least ten times. This CDR3 reads CSVVREVIETQYF. Here the CDR3 DNA reads TGCAGCGTTGTGCGGGAGGTAATTGAGACCCAGTACTTC. This chain uses TRBV29-1 with TRBJ2-5; TRBD2 matches at 8 bases. The CDR3 contains 13 residues. Germline loops: CDR1 SQVTM, CDR2 ANQGSEA. The V gene end was trimmed by 4 bases and the J gene end by 5 bases; junction bases not matched to a gene: 6.

This clonotype has a handful of counts. This chain links TRBV6-1 with TRBJ2-4; tentatively, D is TRBD1 (5 bases). The V end was cut by 3 bases, the J end by 3 bases, with 9 bases between. CDR1 and CDR2 (germline): MNHNS, SASEGT. The CDR3 is 14 amino acids. Here the CDR3 reads CASSETVDKNIQYF. The CDR3 bases are TGTGCCAGCAGTGAGACAGTAGACAAAAACATTCAGTACTTC.

This clonotype has more than one count but fewer than ten. V gene TRBV28 combines with J gene TRBJ2-5; 7 bases are shared with TRBD1. The CDR3 covers 14 residues. Germline V gene sequence: CDR1 MDHEN, CDR2 SYDVKM. V shed 6 bases and J 7 bases; nucleotides not matched to a gene: 11. CDR3 amino acids: CASSYRGRAGTQYF. CDR3 sequence (DNA): TGTGCCAGCAGCTACAGGGGAAGGGCGGGGACCCAGTACTTC.

This clonotype was detected many times. V usage is TRBV7-8 and J usage is TRBJ2-1; TRBD2 matches at 7 bases. There are 17 residues in the CDR3. The germline V gene encodes CDR1 SGHVS and CDR2 FQNEAQ. V lost 2 bases to trimming and J lost 0 bases; unmatched junction nucleotides: 7. The CDR3 region is CASSLLHGRSSYNEQFF. As DNA, the CDR3 is TGTGCCAGCAGCTTACTCCACGGGAGGAGCTCCTACAATGAGCAGTTCTTC.

There are a few counts of this clonotype. The chain carries TRBV6-1 and TRBJ2-6; the D is unclear. CDR3 size: 13 residues. Germline CDR1 MNHNS, CDR2 SASEGT. Deletions cut 8 bases from V and 4 bases from J, with 9 bases between. CDR3 coding DNA: TGTGCCAGCGCTCGGCCCGGGGCCAACGTCCTGACTTTC. The encoded protein is CASARPGANVLTF.

This clonotype has more than one count but fewer than ten. The J gene is TRBJ2-1, the V gene TRBV9; D is perhaps TRBD1 or TRBD2 (7 bases each). The V end was cut by 4 bases, the J end by 7 bases, with 15 bases between. CDR1 is SGDLS, CDR2 YYNGEE, per germline. The CDR3 runs to 14 residues. The CDR3 spells CASSPRGGRNEQFF. CDR3 nucleotides: TGTGCCAGCAGCCCCAGGGGGGGCCGTAATGAGCAGTTCTTC.

This clonotype was recorded a few times. The rearrangement uses TRBV14 and TRBJ2-6; D remains unclear. The length of the CDR3 is 20 residues. Trimming shortened V by 5 bases and J by 1 base, and 24 bases separated the two germline ends. From germline, CDR1 is SGHDN and CDR2 FVKESK. The DNA for the CDR3 is TGTGCCAGCAGCGATCCTTTTCAACTTGTGGATAGGTCTGGGGCCAACGTCCTGACTTTC. It encodes CASSDPFQLVDRSGANVLTF.

The chain joins TRBV12-3 or TRBV12-4 to TRBJ2-7; TRBD2 matches 8 bases. The CDR3 totals 13 residues. V shed 4 bases, J shed 3 bases, and the junction held 2 bases outside the gene matches. Written as DNA, the CDR3 is TGTGCCAGCAGTTCGGGAGGGTACTACGAGCAGTACTTC. Protein: CASSSGGYYEQYF.

The V gene is TRBV20-1, the J gene TRBJ2-3; TRBD1 matches 7 bases. The CDR3 has 13 residues. The V segment lost 6 bases and the J segment 2 bases; nucleotides outside the gene matches: 5. Germline-derived CDR1 and CDR2 are DFQATT and SNEGSKA (reference sequence). CDR3 loop: CSALGQNTDTQYF. CDR3 in DNA: TGCAGTGCCCTGGGACAGAACACAGATACGCAGTATTTT.

In its sample, this clonotype was seen a few times. The CDR3 DNA reads TGTGCCAGCAAGAGCGATGAGCAGTTCTTC. It yields the protein CASKSDEQFF. The rearrangement uses TRBV28 and TRBJ2-1; no reliable D call. Germline V gene sequence: CDR1 MDHEN, CDR2 SYDVKM. The CDR3 contains 10 residues. The ends were cut back, 7 bases at V and 8 bases at J, with 6 bases in the middle.

This clonotype has more than one count but fewer than ten. This chain connects TRBV12-3 or TRBV12-4 to TRBJ1-6; 7 positions agree with TRBD1. The CDR3 runs 15 residues. The J segment lost 8 bases and the V segment lost 2 bases, leaving 6 bases of the junction unmatched. CDR3 sequence: CASSLRQGDDSPLHF. The CDR3, as DNA: TGTGCCAGCAGTTTAAGACAGGGAGACGATTCACCCCTCCACTTT.

This clonotype has only a few counts. The chain couples TRBV28 to TRBJ1-3, with TRBD1 identical over 7 bases. After removal of 3 bases from V and 0 bases from J, the junction contained 5 bases not matched to a gene. This CDR3 is built from 16 residues. The germline V gene has CDR1 MDHEN and CDR2 SYDVKM. In DNA, the CDR3 is TGTGCCAGCAGTTTGCAACAGGGGAACTCTGGAAACACCATATATTTT. It is translated as CASSLQQGNSGNTIYF.

This clonotype was seen more than once but under ten times. V gene TRBV10-3 combines with J gene TRBJ2-7; possibly TRBD2 for D (6 bases). Between the trimmed V and J ends, which lost 6 bases and 4 bases, there was a span of 16 bases. The CDR3 runs to 14 residues. Looked up from germline, CDR1 is ENHRY and CDR2 is SYGVKD. The CDR3 reads CAIRGGGRGYEQYF. CDR3 sequence (DNA): TGTGCCATCAGGGGGGGAGGAAGAGGGTACGAGCAGTACTTC.

The chain is built from TRBV7-2 and TRBJ1-2; D gene ambiguous. Trimming took 1 base from V and 0 from J, leaving 9 bases between them. Germline lookup yields CDR1 SGHTA and CDR2 FQGNSA. The CDR3 spans 15 residues. As DNA, the CDR3 is TGTGCCAGCAGCTTAGATTTCGGAACTAACTATGGCTACACCTTC. Its translation is CASSLDFGTNYGYTF.

This clonotype was observed many times. The V gene is TRBV12-3 or TRBV12-4, the J gene TRBJ1-1, with D perhaps TRBD1 (5 bases). This CDR3 is built from 16 residues. Trimming removed 4 bases at V and 4 bases at J, with 19 bases between. This CDR3 is CASSSGQNRGTTEAFF. The CDR3 nucleotides read TGTGCCAGCAGTTCCGGCCAAAACCGGGGGACCACTGAAGCTTTCTTT.

The chain employs TRBV5-1 and TRBJ1-5; perhaps TRBD1 as D (5 bases). This CDR3 has 14 residues. CDR1 and CDR2 (germline): SGHRS, YFSETQ. Between the trimmed V and J ends, which lost 4 bases and 4 bases, there was a span of 12 bases. The CDR3 sequence is CASSPDSPNQPQHF. As DNA, the CDR3 is TGCGCCAGCAGCCCTGACAGCCCGAATCAGCCCCAGCATTTT.

The chain joins TRBV5-5 to TRBJ2-7, with TRBD1 identical over 7 bases. The CDR3 is 15 residues long. The germline CDR1 and CDR2 sequences are SGHKS and YYEKEE (reference sequence). V gave up 0 bases and J gave up 4 bases; unmatched junction bases: 7. CDR3 sequence reads: CASSLADRAVYEQYF. In nucleotides, the CDR3 is TGTGCCAGCAGCTTGGCCGACAGGGCGGTATACGAGCAGTACTTC. Combining the CDR3 with reference TRBV5-5 and TRBJ2-7 gives the whole variable domain DAGVTQSPTHLIKTRGQQVTLRCSPISGHKSVSWYQQVLGQGPQFIFQYYEKEERGRGNFPDRFSARQFPNYSSELNVNALLLGDSALYLCASSLADRAVYEQYFGPGTRLTVT.

The chain is built from TRBV2 and TRBJ2-7, with D perhaps TRBD2 (6 bases). The germline V and J ends were trimmed by 2 bases and 6 bases, with 11 bases remaining between them. The germline V gene encodes CDR1 SNHLY and CDR2 FYNNEI. The CDR3 is made up of 13 amino acids. The CDR3 reads CASSELEGSEQYF. DNA of the CDR3: TGTGCCAGCAGTGAATTGGAGGGCTCCGAGCAGTACTTC.

This clonotype was picked up a small number of times. The rearrangement joins TRBV20-1 to TRBJ1-1, with 7 bases aligning to TRBD1. CDR3 length: 15 amino acids. The V segment lost 2 bases and the J segment 0 bases; nucleotides outside the gene matches: 6. Germline CDR1 reads DFQATT; CDR2 reads SNEGSKA (reference sequence). The CDR3 sequence: CSARTTGTMNTEAFF. The DNA of the CDR3 is TGCAGTGCTAGAACGACAGGGACTATGAACACTGAAGCTTTCTTT.

The table lists this clonotype with a few counts. V usage is TRBV6-5 and J usage is TRBJ1-2, with 8 bases aligning to TRBD1. The CDR3 contains 16 residues. The V gene's germline CDR1 is MNHEY and CDR2 SVGAGI. With 6 bases clipped from V and 1 base from J, the junction kept 10 bases outside the gene matches. CDR3 DNA sequence: TGTGCCAGCAGCTCCGCCGGGACAGGTTTTAACTATGGCTACACCTTC. It encodes CASSSAGTGFNYGYTF.

This clonotype was counted many times. The chain joins TRBV7-2 to TRBJ2-2, with a tentative D call TRBD1 (5 bases). Germline CDR1 SGHTA, CDR2 FQGNSA. V was clipped by 6 bases and J by 7 bases, with 15 bases between them. The CDR3 runs 14 residues. CDR3 coding DNA: TGTGCCAGCAGACAAGACAGTCAAGGCGGGGAGCTGTTTTTT. Encoded protein: CASRQDSQGGELFF.

This clonotype was counted a single time. The CDR3 here is CSATGQTNTGELFF. The CDR3, as DNA: TGCAGTGCTACGGGCCAGACGAACACCGGGGAGCTGTTTTTT. This rearrangement joins TRBV20-1 to TRBJ2-2; no clear D gene. The length of the CDR3 is 14 residues. Trimming shortened V by 4 bases and J by 0 bases, and 9 bases separated the two germline ends. Germline assignment: CDR1 DFQATT and CDR2 SNEGSKA (reference sequence).

This clonotype has just a few counts. This sequence joins TRBV7-2 and TRBJ2-7, with 7 bases fitting TRBD1. Unmatched junction bases numbered 6, after V lost 4 bases and J lost 0 bases. Germline lookup yields CDR1 SGHTA and CDR2 FQGNSA. CDR3 size: 15 residues. The CDR3 DNA follows: TGTGCCAGCAGCTACCGGACAGGTTCCTCCTACGAGCAGTACTTC. Translation: CASSYRTGSSYEQYF.

This clonotype showed up many times. J is TRBJ2-7 and V is TRBV5-6; 7 bases fit TRBD2. The V gene's germline CDR1 is SGHDT and CDR2 YYEEEE. The CDR3 is 13 residues long. V lost 1 base to trimming and J lost 4 bases; unmatched junction nucleotides: 2. CDR3 loop: CASSLPGGYEQYF. CDR3 DNA: TGTGCCAGCAGCTTGCCGGGAGGATACGAGCAGTACTTC.

In its sample, this clonotype was seen many times. V gene TRBV12-3 or TRBV12-4 combines with J gene TRBJ2-5; TRBD2 is a possible D gene (6 bases). With 3 bases removed from V and 2 bases from J, the gap between germline ends came to 7 bases. The CDR3 extends over 13 amino acids. The CDR3, as DNA: TGTGCCAGCAGTTTCGGGGGTCAAGAGACCCAGTACTTC. Protein product: CASSFGGQETQYF.